This is a list of T cell receptor beta chains from one sample in a study of blood T cell repertoires in COVID-19. The data were produced by immunoSEQ multiplex PCR, yet TCRdb's version contains in-frame clones alone and is incomplete. Among fewer than 30,000 clones listed, over 70% were seen once. Sequenced sample: peripheral blood. These receptors were taken from a man aged 50 to 60 with active or convalescent COVID-19. Each CDR3 is given with its conserved first and last residue. Fields, in order: D gene, clone size, V gene, J gene, CDR3 protein, CDR3 DNA. D genes are given only for firm matches. Part of the rows lack a size; the others show once, few, many or a class for expanded clones.

D: -
size: -
V: TRBV7-3
J: TRBJ1-2
CDR3: CAIKHDRLRNGYTF
DNA: TGTGCCATCAAACATGACAGGCTCAGAAATGGCTACACCTTC

D: TRBD2
size: -
V: TRBV11-2
J: TRBJ2-1
CDR3: CASSLDTSANNEQFF
DNA: TGTGCCAGCAGCCTTGATACTAGCGCAAACAATGAGCAGTTCTTC

D: TRBD1
size: -
V: TRBV18
J: TRBJ2-2
CDR3: CASSPDRVANTGELFF
DNA: TGTGCCAGCTCACCTGACAGGGTGGCGAACACCGGGGAGCTGTTTTTT

D: -
size: -
V: TRBV7-8
J: TRBJ2-1
CDR3: CASSLPPNRLYNEQFF
DNA: TGTGCCAGCAGCTTACCACCGAACAGATTGTACAATGAGCAGTTCTTC

D: TRBD2
size: few
V: TRBV10-1
J: TRBJ2-7
CDR3: CATGLAGGFEQYF
DNA: TGCGCCACCGGACTAGCGGGAGGCTTCGAGCAGTACTTC

D: TRBD2
size: -
V: TRBV3-1/TRBV3-2
J: TRBJ2-7
CDR3: CASSQRTSYEQYF
DNA: TGTGCCAGCAGCCAACGGACTAGCTACGAGCAGTACTTC

D: -
size: large
V: TRBV28
J: TRBJ2-2
CDR3: CASMAGWAGELFF
DNA: TGTGCCAGCATGGCAGGATGGGCCGGGGAGCTGTTTTTT

D: TRBD1
size: few
V: TRBV3-1/TRBV3-2
J: TRBJ1-4
CDR3: CASSLRGRGGKLFF
DNA: TGTGCCAGCAGCCTCAGGGGGCGGGGAGGAAAACTGTTTTTT

D: -
size: -
V: TRBV28
J: TRBJ1-1
CDR3: CGERTEAFF
DNA: TGTGGGGAGAGGACTGAAGCTTTCTTT

D: TRBD1
size: -
V: TRBV6-5
J: TRBJ2-2
CDR3: CASTKDRANTGELFF
DNA: TGTGCCAGCACCAAGGACAGGGCGAACACCGGGGAGCTGTTTTTT

D: -
size: -
V: TRBV5-1
J: TRBJ1-2
CDR3: CASSRTANYGYTF
DNA: TGCGCCAGCAGCAGGACAGCTAACTATGGCTACACCTTC

D: TRBD1
size: once
V: TRBV7-2
J: TRBJ2-2
CDR3: CASSFGQGTATGELFF
DNA: TGTGCCAGCAGCTTCGGACAGGGAACGGCCACCGGGGAGCTGTTTTTT

D: TRBD1
size: -
V: TRBV2
J: TRBJ2-7
CDR3: CASDDYGQGGTGQYF
DNA: TGTGCCAGCGATGATTACGGACAGGGGGGAACAGGGCAGTACTTC

D: TRBD2
size: -
V: TRBV5-1
J: TRBJ2-5
CDR3: CASSLAGGKETQYF
DNA: TGCGCCAGCAGCCTAGCGGGGGGGAAAGAGACCCAGTACTTC

D: TRBD1
size: -
V: TRBV15
J: TRBJ1-4
CDR3: CATSREYSGTGEKLFF
DNA: TGTGCCACCAGCAGAGAGTATAGTGGGACAGGTGAAAAACTGTTTTTT

D: -
size: -
V: TRBV24-1
J: TRBJ1-2
CDR3: CATSETTDAFGYTF
DNA: TGTGCCACCAGTGAGACGACAGATGCTTTTGGCTACACCTTC